Presented here are 26 T cell receptor beta chains from one specimen sequenced in a study of graft-versus-host responses after intestinal transplantation. Libraries were prepared by immunoSEQ multiplex PCR; TCRdb keeps only in-frame clonotypes and omits some of them. The sample records about 130,000 clones, 80% to 95% being singletons. The antigens for these receptors are not known. This sample comprised unstimulated CD4+ T cells sorted from spleen or lymph node cells, obtained before intestinal transplant. All receptors come from a human donor who received an intestinal transplant.

The CDR3 DNA is TGTGCCAGTAGTACCCTAGCGGGAGTGTCCAAAAACATTCAGTACTTC. Its protein is CASSTLAGVSKNIQYF. This chain connects TRBV19 to TRBJ2-4; TRBD2 aligns across 10 bases. Germline V gives CDR1 LNHDA, CDR2 SQIVND (reference sequence). With V trimmed by 4 bases and J by 2 bases, 5 bases remained unmatched. This CDR3 has 16 amino acids.

J is TRBJ2-3 and V is TRBV7-2; D not certain. CDR1 is SGHTA and CDR2 is FQGNSA in the germline V gene. V shed 2 bases and J shed 4 bases, with 13 bases lying between them. CDR3 length: 15 residues. The DNA of the CDR3 is TGTGCCAGCAGCTTAAACGGGCCGCCCCCAGATACGCAGTATTTT. The encoded protein is CASSLNGPPPDTQYF.

The chain recombines TRBV5-1 with TRBJ1-2; 7 bases are shared with TRBD1. CDR3 length equals 15 residues. CDR1 is SGHRS and CDR2 is YFSETQ in the germline V gene. V was clipped by 5 bases and J by 2 bases; unmatched bases: 9. The CDR3 protein is CASRKRDSYNYGYTF. CDR3 DNA: TGCGCCAGCAGAAAGCGGGACAGTTACAACTATGGCTACACCTTC.

The gene calls are TRBV6-5 and TRBJ2-5; TRBD2 aligns across 8 bases. The CDR3 is made up of 14 amino acids. The germline gives CDR1 MNHEY, CDR2 SVGAGI. Trimming at V came to 6 bases and at J to 8 bases, leaving 11 bases not matched to a gene. This CDR3 is CASSFAAGAFTQYF. CDR3 bases: TGTGCCAGCAGCTTCGCAGCGGGAGCCTTTACCCAGTACTTC.

This CDR3 reads CASSYRQGARNTIYF. The DNA for the CDR3 is TGTGCCAGCAGTTACCGACAGGGGGCTCGAAACACCATATATTTT. The V call is TRBV6-5, the J call TRBJ1-3; 10 bases fit TRBD1. The CDR3 spans 15 residues. Trimming took 2 bases from V and 5 from J; bases not matched to a gene: 3. Per the germline V gene, CDR1 is MNHEY and CDR2 is SVGAGI.

This chain links TRBV4-1 with TRBJ1-1; 7 nucleotides align to TRBD1. In germline, CDR1 is MGHRA, CDR2 YSYEKL. This CDR3 contains 14 residues. Losses at the gene ends were 0 bases for V and 8 bases for J; bases not matched to a gene: 6. CDR3 residues: CASSQDLRDREAFF. In DNA, the CDR3 is TGCGCCAGCAGCCAAGATTTGAGGGACAGAGAAGCTTTCTTT.

The chain links TRBV28 to TRBJ2-7; TRBD2 matches at 10 bases. The CDR3 length is 15 residues. J was trimmed by 2 bases and V by 2 bases; bases with no gene match: 3. The germline V gene encodes CDR1 MDHEN and CDR2 SYDVKM. The CDR3 protein is CASSLPSGSAYEQYF. The CDR3 coding sequence is TGTGCCAGCAGTTTACCTAGCGGGAGTGCCTACGAGCAGTACTTC. Variable domain in full (rest from reference TRBV28 and TRBJ2-7): DVKVTQSSRYLVKRTGEKVFLECVQDMDHENMFWYRQDPGLGLRLIYFSYDVKMKEKGDIPEGYSVSREKKERFSLILESASTNQTSMYLCASSLPSGSAYEQYFGPGTRLTVT.

The V call is TRBV19, the J call TRBJ2-3, with no clear D. Per the germline V gene, CDR1 is LNHDA and CDR2 is SQIVND (reference sequence). The germline V and J ends were trimmed by 3 bases and 3 bases, with 7 bases remaining between them. The CDR3 loop spans 13 amino acids. This CDR3 is CASSMSRTDTQYF. The CDR3 nucleotides are TGTGCCAGTAGTATGTCCAGAACAGATACGCAGTATTTT. Full variable domain (missing parts from reference TRBV19 and TRBJ2-3): DGGITQSPKYLFRKEGQNVTLSCEQNLNHDAMYWYRQDPGQGLRLIYYSQIVNDFQKGDIAEGYSVSREKKESFPLTVTSAQKNPTAFYLCASSMSRTDTQYFGPGTRLTVL.

The count of this clone is one. The gene calls are TRBV5-1 and TRBJ2-5; weak D call: TRBD2 (5 bases). This CDR3 has 15 amino acids. Between the trimmed V and J ends, which lost 2 bases and 2 bases, there was a span of 13 bases. Germline CDR1 and CDR2: SGHRS and YFSETQ. As DNA, the CDR3 is TGCGCCAGCAGCTTCGAGGGAACTCCACAAGAGACCCAGTACTTC. Amino acids: CASSFEGTPQETQYF. Full variable domain (outside the CDR3, taken from reference TRBV5-1 and TRBJ2-5): KAGVTQTPRYLIKTRGQQVTLSCSPISGHRSVSWYQQTPGQGLQFLFEYFSETQRNKGNFPGRFSGRQFSNSRSEMNVSTLELGDSALYLCASSFEGTPQETQYFGPGTRLLVL.

This chain uses TRBV6-1 with TRBJ2-7; D perhaps matches TRBD1 (5 bases). Germline V gene data show CDR1 as MNHNS and CDR2 as SASEGT. V lost 7 bases and J lost 4, with 11 bases in between. The CDR3 has 12 residues. The DNA of the CDR3 is TGTGCCAGCAATAGGGGAAAATACGAGCAGTACTTC. Translated: CASNRGKYEQYF.

This CDR3 reads CAWSKGGYTF. CDR3 sequence (DNA): TGTGCCTGGAGTAAAGGAGGCTACACCTTC. V gene TRBV30 combines with J gene TRBJ1-2, with unresolved D. Trimming left V 2 bases short and J 8 bases short, with 6 bases between. Germline CDR1 reads GTSNPN; CDR2 reads SVGIG (reference sequence). This CDR3 has 10 residues.

The chain employs TRBV28 and TRBJ2-1; D not resolved. The CDR3 totals 11 residues. The V end was cut by 5 bases, the J end by 5 bases, with 4 bases between. CDR1 and CDR2 from the germline V gene are MDHEN and SYDVKM. The CDR3, as DNA: TGTGCCAGCAGTCCTCACAATGAGCAGTTCTTC. As protein: CASSPHNEQFF.

The V call is TRBV29-1, the J call TRBJ2-7, with D possibly being TRBD2 (5 bases). Trimming shortened V by 7 bases and J by 3 bases, and 16 bases separated the two germline ends. The CDR3 extends over 13 amino acids. Germline V gives CDR1 SQVTM, CDR2 ANQGSEA. CDR3 sequence: CSAITSTDYEQYF. The CDR3 DNA is TGCAGCGCAATAACTAGTACCGACTACGAGCAGTACTTC.

This clone appeared a single time. The chain is built from TRBV6-1 and TRBJ2-5; D is unresolved. Germline lookup yields CDR1 MNHNS and CDR2 SASEGT. The CDR3 extends over 13 amino acids. The V and J ends lost 7 bases and 2 bases respectively, with 11 bases between them. CDR3 nucleotide sequence: TGTGCCAGCATGGCGTTGGGGCAAGAGACCCAGTACTTC. Translating gives CASMALGQETQYF.

The chain joins TRBV30 to TRBJ1-1; the D gene is possibly TRBD1 (6 bases). The V gene's germline CDR1 is GTSNPN and CDR2 SVGIG (reference sequence). V was trimmed by 0 bases and J by 11 bases, leaving 10 bases between them. The CDR3 covers 11 residues. The CDR3 DNA reads TGTGCCTGGAGTGTTTACAGGGCCGCTTTCTTT. This encodes CAWSVYRAAFF.

V gene TRBV11-2 combines with J gene TRBJ1-6; perhaps TRBD1 as D (6 bases). This CDR3 comprises 17 residues. Trimming stripped 4 bases from V and 0 bases from J, with 13 bases between. Germline values: CDR1 SGHAT, CDR2 FQNNGV. The CDR3 DNA reads as TGTGCCAGCAGCTGGGGGCTTCTTAGCTCCTATAATTCACCCCTCCACTTT. Its protein product is CASSWGLLSSYNSPLHF.

The J gene is TRBJ1-4, the V gene TRBV9; 7 bases align to TRBD1. CDR1 is SGDLS, CDR2 YYNGEE, per germline. V was pared by 4 bases and J by 5 bases, with 8 bases of the junction left unmatched. The CDR3 is made up of 15 amino acids. This CDR3 is CASSSTGTENEKLFF. The DNA for the CDR3 is TGTGCCAGCAGCTCCACCGGGACAGAAAATGAAAAACTGTTTTTT.

The V call is TRBV27, the J call TRBJ2-1, with D perhaps matching TRBD2 (6 bases). The CDR3 is 15 residues long. In germline, CDR1 is MNHEY, CDR2 SMNVEV (reference sequence). The V and J ends lost 5 bases and 3 bases respectively, with 14 bases between them. CDR3 in amino acids: CASSLRLGGYNEQFF. As DNA, the CDR3 is TGTGCCAGCAGTCTTCGACTAGGAGGCTACAATGAGCAGTTCTTC.

The CDR3 DNA reads as TGCGCCAGCAGCACCCTGGCGGGGTTCGGAGAAAAACTGTTTTTT. This codes for CASSTLAGFGEKLFF. The chain recombines TRBV5-1 with TRBJ1-4, with D unclear. CDR1 and CDR2 from the germline V gene are SGHRS and YFSETQ. This CDR3 is 15 amino acids long. With 4 bases removed from V and 8 bases from J, the gap between germline ends came to 18 bases.

The V call is TRBV4-1, the J call TRBJ2-3; 7 bases align to TRBD2. Per the germline V gene, CDR1 is MGHRA and CDR2 is YSYEKL. This CDR3 contains 20 residues. V shed 1 base and J 6 bases; nucleotides not matched to a gene: 22. The CDR3 sequence: CASSQVAGEEWNKWADTQYF. The CDR3 region has the DNA TGCGCCAGCAGCCAAGTTGCGGGAGAAGAGTGGAACAAATGGGCGGATACGCAGTATTTT.

Details on this clone: This specimen includes other DNA sequences encoding the same CDR3. V gene TRBV10-3 combines with J gene TRBJ2-5, with 10 bases that match TRBD2. With 8 bases clipped from V and 5 bases from J, the junction kept 11 bases outside the gene matches. The CDR3 spans 15 residues. Germline CDR1 reads ENHRY; CDR2 reads SYGVKD. The CDR3 DNA is TGTGCCATCTCTCCTAGCGGGAGTTCCGAGGAGACCCAGTACTTC. Protein: CAISPSGSSEETQYF.

This chain uses TRBV5-4 with TRBJ2-7; maybe TRBD2 (6 bases). Germline values: CDR1 SGHNT, CDR2 YYREEE (reference sequence). V was pared by 4 bases and J by 3 bases, with 11 bases between. The CDR3 length is 13 residues. The CDR3 reads CASSNRESYEQYF. CDR3 bases: TGTGCCAGCAGCAACCGGGAGAGCTACGAGCAGTACTTC.

The rearrangement links TRBV19 to TRBJ2-7, with D hard to call. The CDR3 runs to 13 residues. Germline-derived CDR1 and CDR2 are LNHDA and SQIVND (reference sequence). The V end was cut by 5 bases, the J end by 7 bases, with 15 bases between. CDR3 amino acids: CASSGLGVGEQYF. The CDR3 nucleotides read TGTGCCAGTAGTGGCCTTGGGGTCGGAGAGCAGTACTTC.

This clone occurred once. The J gene is TRBJ2-7, the V gene TRBV19, with TRBD2 matching over 11 bases. The CDR3 is 13 residues long. Trimming took 6 bases from V and 2 from J; bases not matched to a gene: 0. CDR1 and CDR2 from the germline V gene are LNHDA and SQIVND (reference sequence). The CDR3 loop is CASRGLAAYEQYF. The CDR3 region has the DNA TGTGCCAGTAGGGGACTAGCGGCCTACGAGCAGTACTTC.

The CDR3 bases are TGTGCCAGCAGCTTAAGAACCACAGGGGGCTGGAGGATGAACACTGAAGCTTTCTTT. Translating gives CASSLRTTGGWRMNTEAFF. The chain links TRBV7-8 to TRBJ1-1; 9 bases line up with TRBD1. J was trimmed by 0 bases and V by 2 bases; bases with no gene match: 13. CDR3 length equals 19 residues. Germline values: CDR1 SGHVS, CDR2 FQNEAQ.

The sample holds one count of this clone. V usage is TRBV27 and J usage is TRBJ2-5; 12 bases fit TRBD2. The last part of the DNA fits TRBJ2-7 better; the J call may be wrong. This CDR3 has 16 amino acids. Germline loops: CDR1 MNHEY, CDR2 SMNVEV (reference sequence). The CDR3 protein is CASSPWGTSGLYEQYF. Here the CDR3 DNA reads TGTGCCAGCAGTCCCTGGGGGACTAGCGGGCTATACGAGCAGTACTTC.